This T cell receptor (beta chain) was sequenced in a study of spatial heterogeneity in lung cancer. Study-wide context: The average appearance count of each unique TCR and UMI combination in raw reads was more than 9.5. Study-level findings and limits: At tumor resection, ubiquitous expanded TCRs were detected in blood more often than later.

The CDR3 has 14 residues. Germline V gene data show CDR1 as DFQATT and CDR2 as SNEGSKA (reference sequence). Trimming stripped 6 bases from V and 4 bases from J, with 18 bases between. Time point defined: sample taken at primary tumor resection. Researchers sequenced whole RNA taken from tumor, nontumor lung or frozen PBMC without sorting. Untreated early-stage non-small cell lung cancer patients, some 70 in total, were the donors. About this clonotype itself: The antigen is unknown.

Individual TCR cDNA molecules each bore their own unique molecular identifier. Using its own MiXCR run on the 5' RACE reads, TCRdb lists one record per CDR3 protein. There are about 85,000 distinct CDR3 sequences in the sample; 15% to 20% occur only once, and 5% to 8% lies in the top ten. The V and J genes are TRBV20-1 and TRBJ1-1, with a tentative D call TRBD1 (6 bases). The receptor's source is a male donor with early-stage non-small cell lung cancer. The source material was PBMCs, sampled at surgery. CDR3 DNA sequence: TGCAGTGCGGTAAACAGGGTTTTTATCACTGAAGCTTTCTTT. This encodes CSAVNRVFITEAFF.